What follows are 28 T cell receptor beta chains derived from one specimen sequenced in a study of T-cell reconstitution after alpha-beta-depleted transplantation in children. Preparation of the TCRbeta library involved a method that used unique molecular identifiers. TCRdb independently ran MiXCR on the PCR reads; one entry per CDR3 protein. This table holds roughly 70,000 distinct CDR3 sequences, approximately 4.4% found once. The material was PBMCs, mostly from graft donor cells, obtained 180 days after TCRalphabeta/CD19-depleted stem cell transplant. These receptors were taken from a boy less than two years old who had a stem cell transplant for acute myeloid leukemia, so the T cells may come from the graft donor.

There are many counts of this clonotype. The V call is TRBV5-5, the J call TRBJ1-1; D is unresolved. The CDR3 length is 11 residues. Germline assignment: CDR1 SGHKS and CDR2 YYEKEE (reference sequence). V gave up 3 bases and J gave up 8 bases, with 8 bases separating them. The CDR3 DNA follows: TGTGCCAGCAGCTCGAGAACCGAAGCTTTCTTT. It translates to CASSSRTEAFF.

This clonotype showed up many times. The chain's CDR3 is CASSVDRYEQYV. Written as DNA, the CDR3 is TGTGCCAGCAGTGTCGACAGGTACGAGCAGTACGTC. The chain uses TRBV6-1 and TRBJ2-7; D might be TRBD1 (6 bases). From germline, CDR1 is MNHNS and CDR2 SASEGT. The CDR3 sequence is 12 residues long. V lost 4 bases and J lost 4, with 8 bases in between.

V is TRBV7-6 and J is TRBJ1-1, with D unclear. The CDR3 totals 14 residues. CDR1 and CDR2 (germline): SGHVS, FNYEAQ. The V gene lost 0 bases and the J gene lost 1 base, with 6 bases spanning the gap. The DNA of the CDR3 is TGTGCCAGCAGCTTAGCACCCGCGAACACTGAAGCTTTCTTT. As protein: CASSLAPANTEAFF.

This clonotype was counted many times. V and J are TRBV24-1 and TRBJ1-2; D may be TRBD1 (5 bases). Trimming took off 5 bases at V and 4 bases at J, with 10 bases between the two ends. Germline V lookup: CDR1 KGHDR, CDR2 SFDVKD. There are 13 residues in the CDR3. The DNA of the CDR3 is TGTGCCACCAGTGGAGGGGCTCCCTATGGCTACACCTTC. This encodes CATSGGAPYGYTF.

This clonotype was seen a few times. V gene TRBV15 combines with J gene TRBJ1-5, with a tentative D call TRBD1 (5 bases). With 5 bases removed from V and 3 bases from J, the gap between germline ends came to 8 bases. The germline V gene encodes CDR1 LNHNV and CDR2 YYDKDF (reference sequence). This CDR3 has 13 residues. In DNA, the CDR3 is TGTGCCACCAGCCGGGGCGCCAATCAGCCCCAGCATTTT. Amino acids: CATSRGANQPQHF.

Here the CDR3 reads CASSLGQGNEQFF. The CDR3, as DNA: TGTGCCAGCAGCTTAGGGCAGGGTAATGAGCAGTTCTTC. V gene TRBV7-2 combines with J gene TRBJ2-1; TRBD1 is a possible D gene (5 bases). Germline CDR1 reads SGHTA; CDR2 reads FQGNSA. The CDR3 spans 13 residues. The V end lost 1 base, the J end lost 7 bases, and 8 bases lay between the germline ends.

In its sample, this clonotype was seen many times. This chain joins TRBV20-1 and TRBJ2-7; D is uncertain. Trimming cost V 1 base and J 3 bases, with 19 bases left between them. The germline gives CDR1 DFQATT, CDR2 SNEGSKA (reference sequence). This CDR3 has 16 amino acids. The CDR3 nucleotides are TGCAGTGCTAGAGGGACGGCCCGTCGGGCCGTCTACGAGCAGTACGTC. This codes for CSARGTARRAVYEQYV.

This clonotype occurred many times. The V gene is TRBV10-3, the J gene TRBJ1-5, with TRBD1 matching over 7 bases. After removal of 3 bases from V and 2 bases from J, the junction contained 7 bases not matched to a gene. This CDR3 comprises 16 residues. Germline CDR1 and CDR2: ENHRY and SYGVKD. This CDR3 is CAISDPPGTGNQPQHF. The DNA for the CDR3 is TGTGCCATCAGTGATCCCCCGGGGACAGGCAATCAGCCCCAGCATTTT.

This clonotype was seen at least ten times. The J gene is TRBJ2-1, the V gene TRBV2; 7 bases are a match to TRBD1. V trimming: 4 bases; J trimming: 3 bases; junction bases outside the gene matches: 6. The CDR3 contains 15 residues. From germline, CDR1 is SNHLY and CDR2 FYNNEI. The CDR3 reads CASSGTGQYYNEQFF. In DNA, the CDR3 is TGTGCCAGCAGTGGGACAGGTCAATACTACAATGAGCAGTTCTTC.

The table lists this clonotype with many counts. This sequence joins TRBV7-2 and TRBJ2-1, with TRBD1 identical over 10 bases. The V segment lost 0 bases and the J segment 3 bases; nucleotides outside the gene matches: 5. Germline-derived CDR1 and CDR2 are SGHTA and FQGNSA. The CDR3 contains 17 residues. CDR3 nucleotides: TGTGCCAGCAGCTTAGCATGGACAGGGGGATTCTACAATGAGCAGTTCTTC. Protein product: CASSLAWTGGFYNEQFF.

This clonotype was found many times. The chain couples TRBV12-3 or TRBV12-4 to TRBJ2-6, with unresolved D. There are 15 residues in the CDR3. Trimming cost V 3 bases and J 0 bases, with 6 bases left between them. The CDR3 protein is CASSFSISGANVLTF. The CDR3 DNA sequence: TGTGCCAGCAGTTTCTCCATCTCTGGGGCCAACGTCCTGACTTTC.

Only a few counts were recorded for this clonotype. J is TRBJ2-7 and V is TRBV11-2; 9 bases agree with TRBD2. Germline CDR1 and CDR2: SGHAT and FQNNGV. The CDR3 has 18 amino acids. Trimming cost V 0 bases and J 2 bases; bases outside gene matches: 11. The CDR3 DNA sequence: TGTGCCAGCAGCTTAGATCGGCGGGGGGGGGGATTTGCCTACGAGCAGTACGTC. The encoded protein is CASSLDRRGGGFAYEQYV.

This clonotype appeared many times. The rearrangement uses TRBV30 and TRBJ2-1; D is uncertain. Germline V gene sequence: CDR1 GTSNPN, CDR2 SVGIG (reference sequence). Trimming removed 2 bases at V and 8 bases at J, with 7 bases between. The CDR3 has 11 amino acids. This CDR3 reads CAWSPRDEQFF. In nucleotides, the CDR3 is TGTGCCTGGAGTCCCCGAGATGAGCAGTTCTTC.

In its sample, this clonotype was seen many times. The genes are TRBV7-9 and TRBJ2-5; TRBD1 might be the D (5 bases). Germline assignment: CDR1 SEHNR and CDR2 FQNEAQ (reference sequence). V was pared by 5 bases and J by 2 bases, with 9 bases between. CDR3 length equals 13 residues. CDR3 loop: CASSAPGQETQYF. The CDR3 DNA is TGTGCCAGCAGCGCTCCAGGGCAAGAGACCCAGTACTTC.

This clonotype was detected many times. The chain employs TRBV12-3 or TRBV12-4 and TRBJ1-5; no reliable D call. The length of the CDR3 is 14 residues. V lost 2 bases, J lost 2 bases, and 7 bases lay in between. CDR3 amino acids: CASSLRLGNQPQHF. In DNA, the CDR3 is TGTGCCAGCAGTTTAAGACTGGGCAATCAGCCCCAGCATTTT.

This clonotype occurred many times. This chain connects TRBV27 to TRBJ1-3; perhaps TRBD1 as D (5 bases). V dropped 3 bases and J dropped 6 bases, with 12 bases sitting between them. Germline V gives CDR1 MNHEY, CDR2 SMNVEV (reference sequence). The CDR3 has 14 residues. CDR3 nucleotide sequence: TGTGCCAGCAGTTTCGGGGGAAATGCAAACACCATATATTTT. It is translated as CASSFGGNANTIYF.

This clonotype was seen repeatedly, ten times or more. V is TRBV15 and J is TRBJ2-5; D gene ambiguous. The CDR3 spans 17 residues. V was trimmed by 0 bases and J by 3 bases, leaving 17 bases between them. CDR1 and CDR2 (germline): LNHNV, YYDKDF (reference sequence). CDR3 sequence reads: CATSRDRSAGQEETQYF. The CDR3, as DNA: TGTGCCACCAGCAGAGATCGATCGGCTGGGCAAGAAGAGACCCAGTACTTC.

This clonotype was observed many times. This sequence joins TRBV10-3 and TRBJ1-2; D is possibly TRBD1 (6 bases). The V end lost 6 bases, the J end lost 7 bases, and 12 bases lay between the germline ends. CDR1 and CDR2 from the germline V gene are ENHRY and SYGVKD. The CDR3 totals 12 residues. The CDR3 bases are TGTGCCATCAGAAAGGGGGGTACTGGCTACACCTTC. It translates to CAIRKGGTGYTF.

Many counts were recorded for this clonotype. As DNA, the CDR3 is TGTGCCACCAGTGTAGGACAGGGGGCAAATGAGCAGTTCTTC. Protein product: CATSVGQGANEQFF. The chain uses TRBV24-1 and TRBJ2-1, with 11 bases fitting TRBD1. From germline, CDR1 is KGHDR and CDR2 SFDVKD. The V and J ends lost 5 bases and 7 bases, in that order; junction bases with no gene match: 3. The CDR3 runs to 14 residues.

This clonotype has at least ten counts. V gene TRBV12-3 or TRBV12-4 combines with J gene TRBJ2-1; 13 bases map to TRBD2. J was trimmed by 8 bases and V by 2 bases; bases with no gene match: 12. The CDR3 runs 18 residues. In DNA form, the CDR3 reads TGTGCCAGCAGTTTAAGGGCCCTACTAGCGGGGGGGCCCCATGAGCAGTTCTTC. This encodes CASSLRALLAGGPHEQFF.

This clonotype was seen at least ten times. J is TRBJ1-1 and V is TRBV10-3; 8 nucleotides agree with TRBD1. Trimming at V came to 3 bases and at J to 0 bases, leaving 3 bases not matched to a gene. CDR3 length: 15 residues. CDR1 is ENHRY, CDR2 SYGVKD, per germline. The DNA for the CDR3 is TGTGCCATCAGTGACCAGGGGGCGATGAACACTGAAGCTTTCTTT. Translation gives CAISDQGAMNTEAFF.

This clonotype has at least ten counts. The V call is TRBV5-1, the J call TRBJ1-1; D might be TRBD1 (5 bases). Germline loops: CDR1 SGHRS, CDR2 YFSETQ. The CDR3 runs to 14 residues. V was pared by 2 bases and J by 0 bases, with 8 bases between. The CDR3 bases are TGCGCCAGCAGCTTTAGGACACTGAACACTGAAGCTTTCTTT. It specifies CASSFRTLNTEAFF.

This clonotype was seen ten or more times. The V call is TRBV5-1, the J call TRBJ2-1; D is unresolved. V lost 1 base and J lost 8, with 10 bases in between. The CDR3 consists of 13 residues. In germline, CDR1 is SGHRS, CDR2 YFSETQ. The CDR3 DNA sequence: TGCGCCAGCAGCTTGCATCGGACCTATGAGCAGTTCTTC. This sequence encodes CASSLHRTYEQFF.

This clonotype was recorded at least ten times. The V gene is TRBV20-1, the J gene TRBJ1-1; D is possibly TRBD1 (5 bases). V was pared by 1 base and J by 1 base, with 7 bases between. This CDR3 has 13 residues. From germline, CDR1 is DFQATT and CDR2 SNEGSKA (reference sequence). The CDR3 loop is CSARVGGNTEAFF. Here the CDR3 DNA reads TGCAGTGCTAGAGTTGGGGGGAACACTGAAGCTTTCTTT.

Worth noting for this clonotype: A read error may explain this, as a much larger clone is one base away. The chain employs TRBV5-2 and TRBJ2-7; the D segment call TRBD1 is taken from the table without a DNA check. TRBV5-2 counts as a pseudogene. This CDR3 region has 13 residues. The CDR3 bases are TGTGCCAGCAGCCCGGGACAGCCCTGCGAGCAGTACGTC. Protein: CASSPGQPCEQYV.

At least ten counts were recorded for this clonotype. The gene calls are TRBV6-5 and TRBJ2-3; 8 positions agree with TRBD2. CDR3 length: 18 amino acids. V dropped 0 bases and J dropped 2; count of bases not matched to a gene: 10. Germline assignment: CDR1 MNHEY and CDR2 SVGAGI. In nucleotides, the CDR3 is TGTGCCAGCAGTTACTCGATGGCGGGGGGCCTCGACACAGATACGCAGTATTTT. Its translation: CASSYSMAGGLDTDTQYF.

Notes on this clonotype: A read error may be the cause here, since a much bigger clone is one base away. The chain has TRBV5-3 and TRBJ2-1; TRBD2 aligns across 8 bases. TRBV5-3 is placed among ORFs of uncertain function. The CDR3 is made up of 17 amino acids. The CDR3 nucleotides read TGTGCCAGGAGCTTTGGCGGACTAGCTGGGGGGGACAATGAGCAGTTCTTC. Translation: CARSFGGLAGGDNEQFF.

This clonotype was detected many times. This rearrangement joins TRBV18 to TRBJ2-3; D is perhaps TRBD1 or TRBD2 (5 bases each). The CDR3 has 14 residues. V gave up 0 bases and J gave up 2 bases, with 6 bases separating them. The germline gives CDR1 KGHSH, CDR2 LQKENI. CDR3 nucleotides: TGTGCCAGCTCACCACCGGGGGTCACAGATACGCAGTATTTT. Its translation is CASSPPGVTDTQYF.